This T cell receptor beta chain was obtained from a study of cytomegalovirus exposure and HLA in healthy donors. With 60 Vbeta and 13 Jbeta primers, the PCR was carried out. Original processing methods: Some 10 million of 70 million to 80 million unique TCR beta chains were shared, per a later count. TCRdb's table, derived via immunoSEQ multiplex PCR, lists solely in-frame clones and lacks some. Clone size and V and J calls were adopted from that table, with D and trimming inferred from the DNA. The repertoire holds about 120,000 clones, with 70% to 80% as singletons. V was clipped by 9 bases and J by 1 base, with 18 bases between them. The CDR3 runs to 15 residues. Per germline, CDR1 LNHDA and CDR2 SQIVND (reference sequence).

The clonotype was recovered from a human donor in good health. Sequenced input: PBMCs. The chain recombines TRBV19 with TRBJ1-1; D not certain. CDR3 in amino acids: CASKVGVWGNTEAFF. The DNA for the CDR3 is TGTGCCAGCAAAGTCGGGGTCTGGGGGAACACTGAAGCTTTCTTT.